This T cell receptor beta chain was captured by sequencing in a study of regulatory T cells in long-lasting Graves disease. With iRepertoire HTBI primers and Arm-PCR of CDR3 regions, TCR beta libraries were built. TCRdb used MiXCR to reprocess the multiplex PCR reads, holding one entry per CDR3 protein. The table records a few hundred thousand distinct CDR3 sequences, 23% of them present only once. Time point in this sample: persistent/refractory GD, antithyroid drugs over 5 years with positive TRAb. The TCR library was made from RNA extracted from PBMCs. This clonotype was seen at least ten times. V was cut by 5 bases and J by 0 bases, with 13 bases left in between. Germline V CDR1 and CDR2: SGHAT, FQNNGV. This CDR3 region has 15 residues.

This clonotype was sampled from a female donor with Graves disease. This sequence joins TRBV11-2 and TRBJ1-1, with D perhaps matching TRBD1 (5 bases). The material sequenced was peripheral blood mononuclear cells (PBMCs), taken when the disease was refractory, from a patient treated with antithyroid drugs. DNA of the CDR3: TGTGCCAGCAGCCACTCCTCGGGGGTGAACACTGAAGCTTTCTTT. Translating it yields CASSHSSGVNTEAFF. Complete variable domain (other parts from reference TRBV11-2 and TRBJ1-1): EAGVAQSPRYKIIEKRQSVAFWCNPISGHATLYWYQQILGQGPKLLIQFQNNGVVDDSQLPKDRFSAERLKGVDSTLKIQPAKLEDSAVYLCASSHSSGVNTEAFFGQGTRLTVV.